The T cell receptor beta chain described here comes from a study of regulatory T cells in long-lasting Graves disease. Study-wide points: Results may be inaccurate due to the small sample size.

Time point meaning: newly diagnosed GD, antithyroid drugs for less than 3 months. Scientists built the TCR library using RNA that was extracted from PBMCs. With EDTA tubes as the receptacles, 7.5 to 10 milliliters of peripheral blood were drawn. The sample holds many counts of this clonotype. What it recognizes is unknown. Arm-PCR of CDR3 regions and iRepertoire HTBI primers were the basis on which TCR beta libraries were built. Via MiXCR, TCRdb re-called the multiplex PCR reads, giving one row per CDR3 protein. The sample yields 580,000 or so distinct CDR3 sequences, about 16% seen once. V lost 8 bases, J lost 10 bases, and 17 bases stayed unmatched. CDR1 is DFQATT and CDR2 is SNEGSKA in the germline V gene (reference sequence). CDR3 length equals 14 residues. These sequences were also reported in another study, on T cells in Graves' hyperthyroidism and ophthalmopathy. This second study says: Blood held most thyroid clonotypes expanded above 0.001 frequency.

The genes are TRBV20-1 and TRBJ2-1; the match to TRBD1 covers 7 bases. This specimen was peripheral blood mononuclear cells (PBMCs), taken at new diagnosis, from a patient treated with antithyroid drugs. The TCR originated in a man aged 18 to 35 with Graves disease. The CDR3 DNA follows: TGCAGTTCGCCGTCGGGGACAGATGATTGGGAGCAGTTCTTC. It is translated as CSSPSGTDDWEQFF.